This T cell receptor beta chain was identified in a study of T cell changes during pregnancy in multiple sclerosis. The V gene's germline CDR1 is LNHDA and CDR2 SQIVND (reference sequence). The length of the CDR3 is 14 residues. Trimming stripped 5 bases from V and 0 bases from J, with 10 bases between. The data were produced by immunoSEQ multiplex PCR, yet TCRdb's version contains in-frame clones alone and is incomplete. In the table there are fewer than 60,000 clones, about 90% of which are singletons. The source is a female donor with multiple sclerosis, enrolled in a pregnancy study. The material sequenced was CD4+ T cells from peripheral blood mononuclear cells, taken after pregnancy. V is TRBV19 and J is TRBJ1-1; TRBD1 is a possible D gene (5 bases). As DNA, the CDR3 is TGTGCCAGTAGTCTAGGACACCTGAACACTGAAGCTTTCTTT. Its translation: CASSLGHLNTEAFF.